One and the same sample provided the 29 T cell receptor beta chains below, sequenced in a study of T-cell memory formation after mild COVID-19. TCRdb recomputed calls from the 5' RACE reads with MiXCR, one row per CDR3 protein. Of around 320,000 distinct CDR3 sequences in the sample, 25% to 30% were seen once. The material sequenced was PBMCs or a T cell subset sorted from them (not recorded which). The receptors stem from an adult woman who had mild COVID-19 (a few samples of this study predate the infection). Cell type and time point are not known.

The J gene is TRBJ2-1, the V gene TRBV2; D uncertain. This CDR3 contains 18 residues. The V end lost 2 bases, the J end lost 5 bases, and 22 bases lay between the germline ends. Germline V gives CDR1 SNHLY, CDR2 FYNNEI. The CDR3 reads CASSETRVPTLQNNEQFF. The CDR3 nucleotides are TGTGCCAGCAGTGAAACCCGGGTACCTACCCTACAGAACAATGAGCAGTTCTTC.

V is TRBV9 and J is TRBJ2-1, with TRBD2 matching over 9 bases. Germline V gives CDR1 SGDLS, CDR2 YYNGEE. The ends lost 3 bases at V and 9 bases at J; junction bases unmatched: 7. The CDR3 loop spans 14 amino acids. DNA for the CDR3: TGTGCCAGCAGCGCCCAAGTTAGCGGGAGTGAGCAGTTCTTC. Translation gives CASSAQVSGSEQFF.

The chain combines TRBV7-9 with TRBJ2-7; TRBD2 is a possible D gene (6 bases). The CDR3 runs 15 residues. Trimming left V 1 base short and J 2 bases short, with 12 bases between. CDR1 is SEHNR and CDR2 is FQNEAQ in the germline V gene (reference sequence). This CDR3 is CASSLGTGTAYEQYF. In DNA form, the CDR3 reads TGTGCCAGCAGCTTAGGGACCGGGACTGCCTACGAGCAGTACTTC.

In its sample, this clonotype was seen a few times. V and J are TRBV28 and TRBJ1-2; tentatively, D is TRBD1 (6 bases). This CDR3 spans 12 amino acids. Trimming left V 8 bases short and J 5 bases short, with 12 bases between. Germline loops: CDR1 MDHEN, CDR2 SYDVKM. The DNA for the CDR3 is TGTGCCAGCGAGGACAGTGTGTATGGCTACACCTTC. The encoded protein is CASEDSVYGYTF.

The CDR3: CASSYSTGDGDTQYF. The CDR3 DNA reads as TGTGCCAGCAGTTACTCGACCGGGGATGGGGATACGCAGTATTTT. The rearrangement links TRBV6-5 to TRBJ2-3; TRBD2 might be the D (5 bases). The CDR3 covers 15 residues. CDR1 MNHEY and CDR2 SVGAGI come from the germline V gene. The V gene lost 0 bases and the J gene lost 6 bases, with 13 bases spanning the gap.

J is TRBJ1-2 and V is TRBV12-3 or TRBV12-4, with 7 bases fitting TRBD1. V was pared by 6 bases and J by 3 bases, with 10 bases of the junction left unmatched. CDR3 length: 15 residues. The CDR3 is CASSMTGPGDYGYTF. CDR3 sequence (DNA): TGTGCCAGCAGCATGACAGGGCCGGGAGACTATGGCTACACCTTC.

This sequence joins TRBV4-1 and TRBJ2-2; 8 nucleotides line up with TRBD2. CDR1 and CDR2 from the germline V gene are MGHRA and YSYEKL. The CDR3 loop spans 16 amino acids. The trim removed 1 base at V and 7 bases at J, leaving 8 bases unmatched. The chain's CDR3 is CASSQVLPAGVGELFF. The CDR3 DNA reads TGCGCCAGCAGCCAAGTCCTTCCAGCGGGGGTCGGGGAGCTGTTTTTT.

This chain links TRBV12-3 or TRBV12-4 with TRBJ1-5; D unclear. The V gene lost 7 bases and the J gene lost 4 bases, with 11 bases spanning the gap. The CDR3 totals 13 residues. The CDR3 loop reads CASNTEINQPQHF. CDR3 coding DNA: TGTGCCAGCAACACAGAGATTAATCAGCCCCAGCATTTT.

The chain combines TRBV4-2 with TRBJ2-7; D ambiguous. Germline assignment: CDR1 LGHNA and CDR2 YNFKEQ. The CDR3 runs to 15 residues. Deletions cut 0 bases from V and 7 bases from J, with 16 bases between. The CDR3 reads CASSQEGSASGEQYF. In DNA form, the CDR3 reads TGTGCCAGCAGCCAAGAGGGGTCAGCGTCTGGGGAGCAGTACTTC.

This clonotype was observed a handful of times. The chain has TRBV5-1 and TRBJ1-1, with TRBD1 matching 7 bases. CDR1 SGHRS and CDR2 YFSETQ come from the germline V gene. The trim removed 3 bases at V and 5 bases at J, leaving 13 bases unmatched. The CDR3 length is 16 residues. The CDR3 spells CASSSSRQGLRTEAFF. The CDR3 region has the DNA TGCGCCAGCAGCTCATCGCGACAGGGCTTGAGGACTGAAGCTTTCTTT.

V is TRBV18 and J is TRBJ2-1; TRBD2 matches 11 bases. From germline, CDR1 is KGHSH and CDR2 LQKENI. After removal of 3 bases from V and 6 bases from J, the junction contained 7 bases not matched to a gene. The CDR3 runs 16 residues. CDR3 residues: CASSPVTSGKFNEQFF. The CDR3 DNA reads TGTGCCAGCTCACCGGTGACTAGCGGGAAGTTCAATGAGCAGTTCTTC. The full variable domain, its missing parts supplied by reference TRBV18 and TRBJ2-1, is NAGVMQNPRHLVRRRGQEARLRCSPMKGHSHVYWYRQLPEEGLKFMVYLQKENIIDESGMPKERFSAEFPKEGPSILRIQQVVRGDSAAYFCASSPVTSGKFNEQFFGPGTRLTVL.

This clonotype was observed a handful of times. The chain combines TRBV7-7 with TRBJ2-5; 9 nucleotides align to TRBD1. Germline-derived CDR1 and CDR2 are SSHAT and FNYEAQ (reference sequence). Trimming took 1 base from V and 4 from J; bases not matched to a gene: 4. The CDR3 contains 15 residues. The CDR3 reads CASSLGGTGRETQYF. As DNA, the CDR3 is TGTGCCAGCAGCTTAGGGGGGACAGGGAGAGAGACCCAGTACTTC.

V usage is TRBV4-1 and J usage is TRBJ2-1; D is perhaps TRBD2 (6 bases). Germline V CDR1 and CDR2: MGHRA, YSYEKL. V was trimmed by 0 bases and J by 11 bases, leaving 17 bases between them. The CDR3 has 15 amino acids. Here the CDR3 DNA reads TGCGCCAGCAGCCAAGATAGTAGGGGACTCTCTCAGCAGTTCTTC. Translating it yields CASSQDSRGLSQQFF.

The gene calls are TRBV29-1 and TRBJ1-2; TRBD1 aligns across 10 bases. Per germline, CDR1 SQVTM and CDR2 ANQGSEA. This CDR3 spans 11 amino acids. V lost 3 bases, J lost 12 bases, and 4 bases stayed unmatched. As DNA, the CDR3 is TGCAGCGTTGAGACAGGGGGCTCGGACACCTTC. Translation: CSVETGGSDTF.

Only a few counts were recorded for this clonotype. The chain carries TRBV7-6 and TRBJ2-2; D gene unclear. Trimming removed 2 bases from V and 6 bases from J, with 7 bases in between. The CDR3 sequence is 13 residues long. Germline V gene lookup returns CDR1 SGHVS and CDR2 FNYEAQ. CDR3 nucleotides: TGTGCCAGCAGCTTAAGCTCTCCCGGGGAGCTGTTTTTT. It yields the protein CASSLSSPGELFF.

The chain joins TRBV10-2 to TRBJ1-2; D is ambiguous. Germline V gives CDR1 WSHSY, CDR2 SAAADI. The CDR3 spans 13 residues. Trimming removed 2 bases at V and 4 bases at J, with 8 bases between. CDR3 sequence: CASSEESIYGYTF. The CDR3 DNA follows: TGCGCCAGCAGTGAGGAGTCCATCTATGGCTACACCTTC.

The chain couples TRBV7-2 to TRBJ2-3; the D is unclear. V shed 2 bases and J shed 1 base, with 7 bases lying between them. This CDR3 has 14 residues. Per the germline V gene, CDR1 is SGHTA and CDR2 is FQGNSA. As DNA, the CDR3 is TGTGCCAGCAGCTTATTCCGAGGCACAGATACGCAGTATTTT. Translation: CASSLFRGTDTQYF.

The table lists this clonotype with a few counts. The V gene is TRBV12-3 or TRBV12-4, the J gene TRBJ2-2, with TRBD1 identical over 7 bases. The CDR3 has 15 residues. J was trimmed by 6 bases and V by 6 bases; bases with no gene match: 10. CDR3 sequence reads: CASRRGRGASGELFF. The CDR3 nucleotides are TGTGCCAGCAGAAGGGGGCGAGGGGCGTCCGGGGAGCTGTTTTTT.

The chain links TRBV7-6 to TRBJ1-1, with D uncertain. CDR3 length: 15 residues. V shed 1 base and J shed 4 bases, with 13 bases lying between them. The germline V gene encodes CDR1 SGHVS and CDR2 FNYEAQ. The CDR3 sequence: CASSLEPGLITEAFF. In DNA form, the CDR3 reads TGTGCCAGCAGCTTAGAACCGGGTCTAATCACTGAAGCTTTCTTT.

This clonotype was detected only a few times. The rearrangement joins TRBV5-1 to TRBJ2-7, with D unresolved. The germline V gene encodes CDR1 SGHRS and CDR2 YFSETQ. V lost 3 bases, J lost 2 bases, and 9 bases lay in between. The length of the CDR3 is 13 residues. CDR3 sequence (DNA): TGCGCCAGCAGCTCCCGTACCGCCTACGAGCAGTACTTC. Amino acid sequence: CASSSRTAYEQYF.

The chain couples TRBV25-1 to TRBJ2-5; 7 bases are shared with TRBD1. Trimming at V came to 5 bases and at J to 1 base, leaving 1 base not matched to a gene. In germline, CDR1 is MGHDK, CDR2 SYGVNS. The CDR3 is 13 residues long. CDR3 sequence (DNA): TGTGCCAGCAGTTGGGACAGCCAAGAGACCCAGTACTTC. It codes for CASSWDSQETQYF.

This clonotype was seen more than once but under ten times. The chain is built from TRBV3-1 and TRBJ2-7; 8 bases are shared with TRBD2. The CDR3 spans 15 residues. V shed 0 bases, J shed 6 bases, and the junction held 7 bases outside the gene matches. The germline gives CDR1 LGHDT, CDR2 YNNKEL (reference sequence). CDR3: CASSQDDGGAREQYF. The CDR3 coding sequence is TGTGCCAGCAGCCAAGATGACGGGGGGGCACGCGAGCAGTACTTC.

V and J are TRBV5-1 and TRBJ2-5; D may correspond to TRBD1 or TRBD2 (5 bases each). The V gene lost 4 bases and the J gene lost 2 bases, with 15 bases spanning the gap. CDR3 length: 15 residues. Germline V gene data show CDR1 as SGHRS and CDR2 as YFSETQ. Written as DNA, the CDR3 is TGCGCCAGCAGCCCTGGGGGTCTGGGACAAGAGACCCAGTACTTC. Residues: CASSPGGLGQETQYF.

J is TRBJ1-3 and V is TRBV29-1; 8 positions match TRBD1. Germline loops: CDR1 SQVTM, CDR2 ANQGSEA. The CDR3 has 13 residues. The V and J ends lost 6 bases and 4 bases, in that order; junction bases with no gene match: 5. The CDR3, as DNA: TGCAGCGTCGGGACAGGTGTAGGAAACACCATATATTTT. Residues: CSVGTGVGNTIYF. The full variable domain, rest sourced from reference TRBV29-1 and TRBJ1-3, is SAVISQKPSRDICQRGTSLTIQCQVDSQVTMMFWYRQQPGQSLTLIATANQGSEATYESGFVIDKFPISRPNLTFSTLTVSNMSPEDSSIYLCSVGTGVGNTIYFGEGSWLTVV.

The V gene is TRBV5-6, the J gene TRBJ2-3; TRBD1 is a possible D gene (6 bases). This CDR3 comprises 14 residues. Germline-derived CDR1 and CDR2 are SGHDT and YYEEEE. Trimming shortened V by 2 bases and J by 7 bases, and 14 bases separated the two germline ends. The CDR3 coding sequence is TGTGCCAGCAGCTTAGAACAGGGTGATTATACGCAGTATTTT. Protein sequence: CASSLEQGDYTQYF.

The chain employs TRBV6-6 and TRBJ2-7, with TRBD1 as a possible D gene (6 bases). Trimming took 10 bases from V and 2 from J, leaving 15 bases between them. CDR1 is MNHNY, CDR2 SVGAGI, per germline (reference sequence). The CDR3 is 13 residues long. The chain's CDR3 is CATSDSGPYEQYF. The CDR3 nucleotides read TGTGCCACCTCGGACAGCGGTCCCTACGAGCAGTACTTC.

The chain combines TRBV3-1 with TRBJ2-3, with 11 bases that match TRBD2. Losses at the gene ends were 0 bases for V and 4 bases for J; bases not matched to a gene: 3. Germline CDR1 LGHDT, CDR2 YNNKEL (reference sequence). The CDR3 spans 16 residues. The CDR3: CASSQDRLAGSDTQYF. The CDR3 nucleotides read TGTGCCAGCAGCCAAGATCGACTAGCGGGATCAGATACGCAGTATTTT.

This sequence joins TRBV11-2 and TRBJ2-2; 10 positions agree with TRBD2. The CDR3 spans 15 residues. With 1 base clipped from V and 5 bases from J, the junction kept 1 base outside the gene matches. Germline CDR1 reads SGHAT; CDR2 reads FQNNGV. Written as DNA, the CDR3 is TGTGCCAGCAGCTTAGTACTAGCGGGAACCGGGGAGCTGTTTTTT. Its protein is CASSLVLAGTGELFF.

The V call is TRBV11-1, the J call TRBJ1-1, with TRBD1 matching over 7 bases. Per the germline V gene, CDR1 is SGHAT and CDR2 is FQDESV (reference sequence). V shed 5 bases and J 7 bases; nucleotides not matched to a gene: 10. This CDR3 region has 14 residues. CDR3 DNA: TGTGCCAGCAGCGATACAGGGGAGGCTGATGAAGCTTTCTTT. Protein product: CASSDTGEADEAFF.